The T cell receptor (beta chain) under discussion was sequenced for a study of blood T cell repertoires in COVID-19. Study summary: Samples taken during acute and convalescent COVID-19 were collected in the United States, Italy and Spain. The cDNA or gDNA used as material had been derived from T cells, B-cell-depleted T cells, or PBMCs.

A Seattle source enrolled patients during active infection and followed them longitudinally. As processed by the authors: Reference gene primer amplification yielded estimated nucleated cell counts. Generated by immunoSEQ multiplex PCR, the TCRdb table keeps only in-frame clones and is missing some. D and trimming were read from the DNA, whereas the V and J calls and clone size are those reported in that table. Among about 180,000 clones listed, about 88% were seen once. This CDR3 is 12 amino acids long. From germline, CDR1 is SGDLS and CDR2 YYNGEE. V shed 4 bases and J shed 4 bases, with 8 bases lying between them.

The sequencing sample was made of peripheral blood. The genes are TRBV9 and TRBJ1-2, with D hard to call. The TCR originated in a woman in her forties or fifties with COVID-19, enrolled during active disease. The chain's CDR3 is CASSLNTYGYTF. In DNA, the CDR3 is TGTGCCAGCAGCCTTAACACCTATGGCTACACCTTC.